The 30 T cell receptor beta chains given below trace back to one sample, sequenced in a study of cytomegalovirus exposure and HLA in healthy donors. Primers: 60 Vbeta forward and 13 Jbeta reverse. Clones were read by immunoSEQ multiplex PCR, and TCRdb kept only the in-frame ones, dropping some. Of about 160,000 clones in the sample, over 80% were seen once. The sample comprised PBMCs. The receptors shown here come from a girl under 18 in good health and CMV-seropositive.

This chain uses TRBV6-5 with TRBJ2-2, with a possible D match to TRBD1 (7 bases). With 2 bases removed from V and 7 bases from J, the gap between germline ends came to 8 bases. The CDR3 covers 13 residues. Germline V gives CDR1 MNHEY, CDR2 SVGAGI. Written as DNA, the CDR3 is TGTGCCAGCAGTTACCAGGGGGGCGGGGAGCTGTTTTTT. This encodes CASSYQGGGELFF.

CDR3 DNA sequence: TGTGCCAGCAGTGTCGGGACTCAATCCGGGAGAGCTTTCTTT. It encodes CASSVGTQSGRAFF. The chain carries TRBV2 and TRBJ1-1; D possibly corresponds to TRBD1 (5 bases). The CDR3 contains 14 residues. The ends were cut back, 4 bases at V and 10 bases at J, with 19 bases in the middle. Germline CDR1 SNHLY, CDR2 FYNNEI.

This chain links TRBV30 with TRBJ2-3, with TRBD2 identical over 9 bases. The CDR3 runs to 18 residues. CDR1 GTSNPN and CDR2 SVGIG come from the germline V gene (reference sequence). Germline trimming cut 0 bases from V and 0 bases from J; bases unmatched to any gene: 10. In DNA form, the CDR3 reads TGTGCCTGGAGTGTACTTGCGGGAGGGGGAACTAGCACAGATACGCAGTATTTT. It translates to CAWSVLAGGGTSTDTQYF.

This clone appeared a single time. V is TRBV25-1 and J is TRBJ2-7, with D tentatively TRBD2 (5 bases). This CDR3 is built from 15 residues. V was cut by 5 bases and J by 0 bases, with 14 bases left in between. CDR1 is MGHDK, CDR2 SYGVNS, per germline. This CDR3 is CASSSLGESSYEQYF. The CDR3 DNA reads as TGTGCCAGCAGTTCCCTTGGGGAGAGCTCCTACGAGCAGTACTTC.

The V gene is TRBV14, the J gene TRBJ2-4; D perhaps matches TRBD1 (6 bases). With 3 bases removed from V and 2 bases from J, the gap between germline ends came to 17 bases. CDR1 and CDR2 (germline): SGHDN, FVKESK. This CDR3 comprises 17 residues. CDR3 region: CASSHPGKGESKNIQYF. The DNA of the CDR3 is TGTGCCAGCAGCCACCCCGGGAAGGGGGAGTCCAAAAACATTCAGTACTTC.

The rearrangement uses TRBV6-4 and TRBJ2-3, with TRBD2 identical over 8 bases. Germline CDR1 and CDR2: MRHNA and SNTAGT. The ends lost 5 bases at V and 2 bases at J; junction bases unmatched: 3. The CDR3 has 14 residues. CDR3 loop: CASSSSGATDTQYF. CDR3 DNA sequence: TGTGCCAGCAGTAGTAGCGGGGCCACAGATACGCAGTATTTT.

The CDR3, as DNA: TGTGCCAGCAGACCGACAGGGCCGTATTCCTACGAGCAGTACTTC. This encodes CASRPTGPYSYEQYF. V usage is TRBV27 and J usage is TRBJ2-7; the match to TRBD1 covers 7 bases. Losses at the gene ends were 6 bases for V and 1 base for J; bases not matched to a gene: 9. CDR1 and CDR2 from the germline V gene are MNHEY and SMNVEV (reference sequence). CDR3 size: 15 residues.

This clone was recorded only once. The V gene is TRBV5-8, the J gene TRBJ2-5; 12 bases map to TRBD2. CDR3 length: 18 amino acids. Germline trimming cut 4 bases from V and 5 bases from J; bases unmatched to any gene: 15. Germline lookup yields CDR1 SGHTS and CDR2 YDEGEE. CDR3 bases: TGTGCCAGCAGCCCCGGCCCTAGCGGGAGGGCCTTGGGGGAGACCCAGTACTTC. Translated, it gives CASSPGPSGRALGETQYF.

This clone was counted between two and nine times. The chain uses TRBV5-6 and TRBJ2-2; D might be TRBD2 (5 bases). The CDR3 has 16 residues. V was clipped by 0 bases and J by 1 base, with 10 bases between them. Germline V gene data show CDR1 as SGHDT and CDR2 as YYEEEE. CDR3 nucleotides: TGTGCCAGCAGCTTGGTTTTGGCGGGGAACACCGGGGAGCTGTTTTTT. This encodes CASSLVLAGNTGELFF.

This chain connects TRBV5-1 to TRBJ2-7; possible D gene TRBD1, 6 bases. The ends were cut back, 3 bases at V and 4 bases at J, with 17 bases in the middle. Germline CDR1 SGHRS, CDR2 YFSETQ. The CDR3 spans 15 residues. For the CDR3, the DNA is TGCGCCAGCAGCTCTCACCGGGACACTTTATACGAGCAGTACTTC. As protein: CASSSHRDTLYEQYF.

A note on this clone: One junction end disagrees with the germline gene, perhaps due to a read error. The rearrangement joins TRBV20-1 to TRBJ2-5, with D possibly matching TRBD1 (5 bases). Germline CDR1 and CDR2: DFQATT and SNEGSKA (reference sequence). The CDR3 length is 10 residues. DNA for the CDR3: TGCAGTGCTAGGGAGCAGCCAGGGAACTTC. Translating gives CSAREQPGNF.

The chain has TRBV5-1 and TRBJ2-3, with D possibly matching TRBD2 (6 bases). Looked up from germline, CDR1 is SGHRS and CDR2 is YFSETQ. This CDR3 region has 15 residues. V was cut by 0 bases and J by 3 bases, with 11 bases left in between. The CDR3 protein is CASSLGRDRTDTQYF. The CDR3 region has the DNA TGCGCCAGCAGCTTGGGGCGGGATCGAACAGATACGCAGTATTTT.

The V gene is TRBV19, the J gene TRBJ1-1; D unresolved. Germline CDR1 and CDR2: LNHDA and SQIVND (reference sequence). The CDR3 covers 14 residues. Trimming pared 3 bases from V and 4 bases from J, leaving 12 bases between. The DNA for the CDR3 is TGTGCCAGTAGTATTGGAGGAGCGAGCACTGAAGCTTTCTTT. Residues: CASSIGGASTEAFF.

The chain links TRBV19 to TRBJ2-7; 7 nucleotides match TRBD2. The V gene end was trimmed by 3 bases and the J gene end by 0 bases; junction bases not matched to a gene: 8. Germline V lookup: CDR1 LNHDA, CDR2 SQIVND (reference sequence). The CDR3 has 16 amino acids. CDR3 sequence: CASSIYGGRTSYEQYF. CDR3 nucleotide sequence: TGTGCCAGTAGTATTTACGGCGGGAGAACCTCCTACGAGCAGTACTTC.

J is TRBJ2-3 and V is TRBV7-3; D may be TRBD2 (7 bases). The CDR3 has 15 amino acids. Looked up from germline, CDR1 is SGHTA and CDR2 is FQGTGA. The V gene lost 4 bases and the J gene lost 5 bases, with 16 bases spanning the gap. CDR3 in amino acids: CASSSGGGRGDTQYF. The CDR3 DNA follows: TGTGCCAGCAGCTCAGGCGGGGGCCGGGGAGATACGCAGTATTTT.

The V and J genes are TRBV14 and TRBJ1-2, with D possibly TRBD1 on 6 matching bases. This CDR3 has 15 amino acids. The V gene's germline CDR1 is SGHDN and CDR2 FVKESK. V was trimmed by 1 base and J by 8 bases, leaving 17 bases between them. CDR3 nucleotides: TGTGCCAGCAGCCAAGGGCGAACAGGGTTCCGGGGCTACACCTTC. This gives the protein CASSQGRTGFRGYTF.

The gene calls are TRBV4-3 and TRBJ2-5; D is ambiguous. The CDR3 contains 17 residues. Trimming pared 0 bases from V and 2 bases from J, leaving 16 bases between. The germline CDR1 and CDR2 sequences are LGHNA and YSLEER. CDR3 nucleotide sequence: TGCGCCAGCAGCCAAGATCCTGAGGCTGGCCCTCAAGAGACCCAGTACTTC. Amino acid sequence: CASSQDPEAGPQETQYF.

This clone came up a few times. This sequence joins TRBV19 and TRBJ2-7; 9 bases line up with TRBD2. The ends lost 2 bases at V and 2 bases at J; junction bases unmatched: 4. This CDR3 is 15 amino acids long. The germline V gene encodes CDR1 LNHDA and CDR2 SQIVND (reference sequence). The CDR3 nucleotides are TGTGCCAGTAGTATAATAGCGGGAGCGACCTACGAGCAGTACTTC. Its translation is CASSIIAGATYEQYF.

The chain couples TRBV30 to TRBJ1-5; D unresolved. The CDR3 totals 13 residues. V lost 3 bases and J 0 bases, leaving 6 bases between the germline ends. Per germline, CDR1 GTSNPN and CDR2 SVGIG (reference sequence). CDR3 protein: CAWSDISNQPQHF. CDR3 in DNA: TGTGCCTGGAGCGACATTAGCAATCAGCCCCAGCATTTT.

In this sample, this clone turned up a few times. This chain links TRBV10-3 with TRBJ2-3, with TRBD2 as a possible D gene (5 bases). CDR3 length: 17 residues. The germline V gene encodes CDR1 ENHRY and CDR2 SYGVKD. Trimming left V 5 bases short and J 1 base short, with 19 bases between. CDR3 coding DNA: TGTGCCATCAGTACGGTTTCACCCGGGGATCGCACAGATACGCAGTATTTT. This encodes CAISTVSPGDRTDTQYF.

This clone has just a few counts. For the CDR3, the DNA is TGTGCCAGTAGTATTCAGAGGGGGATGGGTGAAAAACTGTTTTTT. This encodes CASSIQRGMGEKLFF. This chain uses TRBV19 with TRBJ1-4; perhaps TRBD1 as D (6 bases). CDR1 LNHDA and CDR2 SQIVND come from the germline V gene (reference sequence). CDR3 size: 15 residues. The germline V and J ends were trimmed by 3 bases and 7 bases, with 15 bases remaining between them.

The chain has TRBV19 and TRBJ1-5; TRBD1 is a possible D gene (6 bases). Trimming took 5 bases from V and 6 from J, leaving 8 bases between them. This CDR3 is built from 12 residues. The germline gives CDR1 LNHDA, CDR2 SQIVND (reference sequence). CDR3 DNA: TGTGCCAGTAGTGTGGACAGTCAGCCCCAGCATTTT. It translates to CASSVDSQPQHF.

This clone came up a few times. The V gene is TRBV6-6, the J gene TRBJ1-1; D might be TRBD1 (5 bases). Deletions cut 2 bases from V and 1 base from J, with 11 bases between. Germline CDR1 MNHNY, CDR2 SVGAGI (reference sequence). This CDR3 spans 15 amino acids. CDR3 in amino acids: CASSYLGHENTEAFF. CDR3 DNA sequence: TGTGCCAGCAGTTACCTAGGACATGAGAACACTGAAGCTTTCTTT.

This clone was picked up a small number of times. The V call is TRBV28, the J call TRBJ1-2, with D perhaps TRBD1 (5 bases). CDR3 size: 14 residues. CDR1 and CDR2 (germline): MDHEN, SYDVKM. V shed 3 bases and J shed 4 bases, with 12 bases lying between them. The DNA of the CDR3 is TGTGCCAGCAGTTTCACAGGCATGCTCTATGGCTACACCTTC. Translation gives CASSFTGMLYGYTF.

The gene calls are TRBV4-3 and TRBJ1-2; no reliable D call. V lost 0 bases and J 2 bases, leaving 7 bases between the germline ends. This CDR3 has 14 amino acids. Germline lookup yields CDR1 LGHNA and CDR2 YSLEER. The CDR3 protein is CASSQDTGNYGYTF. CDR3 sequence (DNA): TGCGCCAGCAGCCAAGATACGGGGAACTATGGCTACACCTTC.

This chain joins TRBV10-1 and TRBJ2-1; D is unclear. Trimming took 9 bases from V and 9 from J, leaving 6 bases between them. There are 9 residues in the CDR3. Germline values: CDR1 WNHNN, CDR2 SYGVQD (reference sequence). The DNA of the CDR3 is TGCGCCAGTGAGTTTGAGCAGTTCTTC. Translating gives CASEFEQFF.

This clone was found a few times. V gene TRBV14 combines with J gene TRBJ2-7; 7 nucleotides agree with TRBD1. In germline, CDR1 is SGHDN, CDR2 FVKESK. Losses at the gene ends were 1 base for V and 4 bases for J; bases not matched to a gene: 7. CDR3 length: 15 residues. CDR3 bases: TGTGCCAGCAGCCAAGGACAGGGTTTGAAATACGAGCAGTACTTC. Its translation: CASSQGQGLKYEQYF.

The chain carries TRBV4-1 and TRBJ1-2; 10 nucleotides match TRBD1. CDR1 is MGHRA and CDR2 is YSYEKL in the germline V gene. J lost 6 bases, V lost 0 bases, and 7 bases had no gene match. The CDR3 has 16 amino acids. The CDR3 sequence: CASSQEGDRGQNGYTF. Here the CDR3 DNA reads TGCGCCAGCAGCCAAGAGGGGGACAGGGGTCAGAATGGCTACACCTTC.

This sequence joins TRBV18 and TRBJ2-1; D perhaps matches TRBD2 (7 bases). V lost 3 bases, J lost 5 bases, and 20 bases lay in between. Looked up from germline, CDR1 is KGHSH and CDR2 is LQKENI. The length of the CDR3 is 17 residues. The CDR3 sequence: CASSPNRGASPDNEQFF. DNA for the CDR3: TGTGCCAGCTCACCGAACCGGGGGGCTAGCCCTGACAATGAGCAGTTCTTC.

The chain carries TRBV6-1 and TRBJ2-7; 8 bases fit TRBD1. V trimming: 2 bases; J trimming: 2 bases; junction bases outside the gene matches: 14. The CDR3 length is 18 residues. The V gene's germline CDR1 is MNHNS and CDR2 SASEGT. The CDR3 loop reads CASSERSGGRDGAYEQYF. CDR3 nucleotides: TGTGCCAGCAGTGAACGCTCAGGGGGCCGGGACGGTGCCTACGAGCAGTACTTC.